These 11 T cell receptor beta chains originate from one sample sequenced in a study of cytomegalovirus exposure and HLA in healthy donors. It was with 60 Vbeta and 13 Jbeta primers that the PCR ran. Produced via immunoSEQ multiplex PCR; TCRdb's table is partial and in-frame only. The sample holds hundreds of thousands of clones, around 80% seen once. The sample consisted of PBMCs. The receptors stem from a middle-aged man in good health and CMV-seronegative.

Points on this clone: Compared with germline, one end of the junction differs, possibly owing to a read error. The V call is TRBV7-9, the J call TRBJ1-1, with TRBD1 matching over 9 bases. The CDR3 sequence is 13 residues long. Germline V gene sequence: CDR1 SEHNR, CDR2 FQNEAQ (reference sequence). The CDR3 region is CSSSLTGGTEAFF. The CDR3 DNA reads TGTTCCAGCAGCTTGACAGGGGGCACTGAAGCTTTCTTT.

The chain has TRBV15 and TRBJ1-5; 8 bases map to TRBD1. The CDR3 is 15 residues long. V was pared by 1 base and J by 3 bases, with 2 bases of the junction left unmatched. Per germline, CDR1 LNHNV and CDR2 YYDKDF (reference sequence). In nucleotides, the CDR3 is TGTGCCACCAGCAGAGGGACAGGGAACAATCAGCCCCAGCATTTT. Translated, it gives CATSRGTGNNQPQHF.

The rearrangement links TRBV27 to TRBJ2-2; maybe TRBD1 (6 bases). The CDR3 has 16 amino acids. The germline CDR1 and CDR2 sequences are MNHEY and SMNVEV (reference sequence). The V and J ends lost 3 bases and 0 bases respectively, with 11 bases between them. The CDR3 is CASSFSGTPNTGELFF. CDR3 nucleotides: TGTGCCAGCAGTTTTTCCGGGACACCGAACACCGGGGAGCTGTTTTTT.

The V gene is TRBV11-3, the J gene TRBJ2-3; TRBD2 might be the D (5 bases). CDR3 length equals 15 residues. Trimming took off 5 bases at V and 1 base at J, with 13 bases between the two ends. Germline V lookup: CDR1 SGHNT, CDR2 YENEEA. CDR3 in amino acids: CASSPREGGTDTQYF. CDR3 sequence (DNA): TGTGCCAGCAGCCCAAGAGAGGGCGGCACAGATACGCAGTATTTT.

The count of this clone is one. This chain connects TRBV2 to TRBJ2-2, with D possibly TRBD1 on 5 matching bases. CDR3 length: 16 amino acids. Between the trimmed V and J ends, which lost 2 bases and 3 bases, there was a span of 13 bases. CDR1 SNHLY and CDR2 FYNNEI come from the germline V gene. The CDR3 nucleotides read TGTGCCAGCAGTGAATTGGTGGGGCACGACACCGGGGAGCTGTTTTTT. Translated: CASSELVGHDTGELFF.

This rearrangement joins TRBV28 to TRBJ2-5; 7 bases are a match to TRBD2. The J segment lost 4 bases and the V segment lost 6 bases, leaving 8 bases of the junction unmatched. CDR3 length equals 14 residues. CDR1 and CDR2 (germline): MDHEN, SYDVKM. The CDR3 protein is CASSPGGARETQYF. DNA for the CDR3: TGTGCCAGCAGCCCGGGAGGAGCGCGAGAGACCCAGTACTTC.

The V gene is TRBV2, the J gene TRBJ2-1, with TRBD2 matching 9 bases. The CDR3 is 21 residues long. Unmatched junction bases numbered 24, after V lost 5 bases and J lost 4 bases. The germline V gene has CDR1 SNHLY and CDR2 FYNNEI. The chain's CDR3 is CASSPGTAKAVAGDSYNEQFF. CDR3 coding DNA: TGTGCCAGCAGTCCCGGGACAGCTAAGGCCGTAGCGGGGGATTCTTACAATGAGCAGTTCTTC.

The genes are TRBV19 and TRBJ2-2, with 8 bases matching TRBD2. CDR3 size: 14 residues. With 6 bases clipped from V and 3 bases from J, the junction kept 3 bases outside the gene matches. Germline V CDR1 and CDR2: LNHDA, SQIVND (reference sequence). CDR3 in DNA: TGTGCCAGTAGACTAGCGGTATACACCGGGGAGCTGTTTTTT. This sequence encodes CASRLAVYTGELFF.

This chain uses TRBV13 with TRBJ2-3; TRBD1 aligns across 7 bases. The CDR3 contains 13 residues. Germline-derived CDR1 and CDR2 are PRHDT and FYEKMQ (reference sequence). With 3 bases clipped from V and 5 bases from J, the junction kept 2 bases outside the gene matches. CDR3 residues: CASSFRQGDTQYF. In nucleotides, the CDR3 is TGTGCCAGCAGCTTCAGACAGGGAGATACGCAGTATTTT.

The chain combines TRBV29-1 with TRBJ2-1; weak D call: TRBD1 (6 bases). With 0 bases removed from V and 12 bases from J, the gap between germline ends came to 9 bases. The CDR3 loop spans 11 amino acids. In germline, CDR1 is SQVTM, CDR2 ANQGSEA. The CDR3 coding sequence is TGCAGCGTTGAAGATCAGGGGACGCAGTTCTTC. As protein: CSVEDQGTQFF.

J is TRBJ2-1 and V is TRBV19, with 8 bases fitting TRBD2. Trimming at V came to 4 bases and at J to 9 bases, leaving 8 bases not matched to a gene. This CDR3 region has 14 residues. Germline V gene sequence: CDR1 LNHDA, CDR2 SQIVND (reference sequence). The CDR3 protein is CASSTGLGLGEQFF. Here the CDR3 DNA reads TGTGCCAGTAGTACGGGACTAGGTCTCGGTGAGCAGTTCTTC.